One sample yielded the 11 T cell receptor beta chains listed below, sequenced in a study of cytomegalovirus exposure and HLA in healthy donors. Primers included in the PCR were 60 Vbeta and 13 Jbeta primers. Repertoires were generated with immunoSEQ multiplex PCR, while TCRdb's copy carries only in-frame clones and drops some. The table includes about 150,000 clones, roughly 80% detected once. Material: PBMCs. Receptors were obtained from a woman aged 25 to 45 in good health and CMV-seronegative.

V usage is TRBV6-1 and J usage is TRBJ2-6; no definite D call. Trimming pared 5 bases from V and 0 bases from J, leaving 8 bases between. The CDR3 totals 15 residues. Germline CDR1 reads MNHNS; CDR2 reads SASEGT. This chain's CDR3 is CASSQRDSGANVLTF. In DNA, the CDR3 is TGTGCCAGCAGTCAACGAGACTCTGGGGCCAACGTCCTGACTTTC.

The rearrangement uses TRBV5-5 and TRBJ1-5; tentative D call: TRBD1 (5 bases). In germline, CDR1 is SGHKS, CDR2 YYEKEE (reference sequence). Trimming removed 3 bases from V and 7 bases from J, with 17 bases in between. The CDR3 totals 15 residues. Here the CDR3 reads CASSSATGSYQPQHF. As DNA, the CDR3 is TGTGCCAGCAGCTCCGCTACAGGAAGTTACCAGCCCCAGCATTTT.

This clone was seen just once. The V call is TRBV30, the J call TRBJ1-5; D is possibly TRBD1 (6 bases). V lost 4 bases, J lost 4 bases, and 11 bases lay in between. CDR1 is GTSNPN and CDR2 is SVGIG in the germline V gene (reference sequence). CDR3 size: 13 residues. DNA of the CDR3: TGTGCCTGGAAAGGGGGACCGAATCAGCCCCAGCATTTT. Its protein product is CAWKGGPNQPQHF.

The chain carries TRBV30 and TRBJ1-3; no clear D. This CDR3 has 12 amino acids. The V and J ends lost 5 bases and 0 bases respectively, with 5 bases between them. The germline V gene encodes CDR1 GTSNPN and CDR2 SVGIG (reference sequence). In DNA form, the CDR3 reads TGTGCCTGGCGTAACTCTGGAAACACCATATATTTT. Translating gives CAWRNSGNTIYF.

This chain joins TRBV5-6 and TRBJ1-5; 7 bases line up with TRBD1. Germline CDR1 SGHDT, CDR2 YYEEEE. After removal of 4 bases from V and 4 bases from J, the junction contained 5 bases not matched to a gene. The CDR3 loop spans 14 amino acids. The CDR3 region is CASSQGTVNQPQHF. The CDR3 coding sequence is TGTGCCAGCAGCCAAGGGACAGTTAATCAGCCCCAGCATTTT.

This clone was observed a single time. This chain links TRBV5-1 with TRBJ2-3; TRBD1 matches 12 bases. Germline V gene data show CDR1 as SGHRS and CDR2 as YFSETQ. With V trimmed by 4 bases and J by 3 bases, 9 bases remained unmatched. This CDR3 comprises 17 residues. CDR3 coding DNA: TGCGCCAGCAGCAGTCAACCGGGACAGGGGGCAACAGATACGCAGTATTTT. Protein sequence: CASSSQPGQGATDTQYF.

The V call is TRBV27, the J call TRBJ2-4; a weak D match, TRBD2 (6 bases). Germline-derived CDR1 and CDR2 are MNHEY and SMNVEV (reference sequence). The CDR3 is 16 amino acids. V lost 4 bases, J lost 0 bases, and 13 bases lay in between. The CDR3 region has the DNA TGTGCCAGCAGTTGGGGAGGAGGGGTAGCCAAAAACATTCAGTACTTC. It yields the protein CASSWGGGVAKNIQYF.

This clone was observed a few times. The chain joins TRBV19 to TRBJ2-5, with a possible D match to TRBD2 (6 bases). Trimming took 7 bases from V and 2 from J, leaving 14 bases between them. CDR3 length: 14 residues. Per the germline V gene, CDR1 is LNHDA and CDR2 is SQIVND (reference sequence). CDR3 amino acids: CASKGTGLQETQYF. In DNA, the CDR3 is TGTGCCAGTAAGGGGACGGGACTTCAAGAGACCCAGTACTTC.

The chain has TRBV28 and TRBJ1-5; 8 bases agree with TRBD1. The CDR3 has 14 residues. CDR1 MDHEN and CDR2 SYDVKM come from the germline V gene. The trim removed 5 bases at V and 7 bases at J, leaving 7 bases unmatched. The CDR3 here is CASSRRQGNQPQHF. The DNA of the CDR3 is TGTGCCAGCAGTCGGAGACAGGGGAACCAGCCCCAGCATTTT.

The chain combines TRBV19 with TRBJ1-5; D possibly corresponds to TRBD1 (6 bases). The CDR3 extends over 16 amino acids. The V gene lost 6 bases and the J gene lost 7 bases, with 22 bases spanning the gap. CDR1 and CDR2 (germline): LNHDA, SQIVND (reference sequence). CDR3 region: CASRGVGTGPDQPQHF. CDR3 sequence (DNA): TGTGCCAGTAGAGGGGTAGGAACAGGGCCAGACCAGCCCCAGCATTTT.

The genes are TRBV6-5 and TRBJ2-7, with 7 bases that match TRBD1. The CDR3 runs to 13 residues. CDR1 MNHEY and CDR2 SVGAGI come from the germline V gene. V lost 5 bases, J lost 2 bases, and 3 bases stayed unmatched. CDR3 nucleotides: TGTGCCAGCAGTCGGGACAGCGCCTACGAGCAGTACTTC. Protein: CASSRDSAYEQYF.